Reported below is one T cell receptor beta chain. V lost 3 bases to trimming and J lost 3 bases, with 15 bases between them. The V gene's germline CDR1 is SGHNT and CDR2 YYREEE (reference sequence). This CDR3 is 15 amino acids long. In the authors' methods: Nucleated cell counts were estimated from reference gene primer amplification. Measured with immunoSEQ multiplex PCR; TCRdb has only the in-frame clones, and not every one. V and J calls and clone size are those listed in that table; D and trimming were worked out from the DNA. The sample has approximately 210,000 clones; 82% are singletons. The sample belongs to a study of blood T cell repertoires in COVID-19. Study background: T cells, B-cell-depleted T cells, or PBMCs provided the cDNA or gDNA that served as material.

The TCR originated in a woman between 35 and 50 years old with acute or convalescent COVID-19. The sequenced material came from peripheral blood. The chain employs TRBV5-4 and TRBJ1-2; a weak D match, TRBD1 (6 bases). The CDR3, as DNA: TGTGCCAGCAGCTCGGAACCCGGGACACACTATGGCTACACCTTC. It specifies CASSSEPGTHYGYTF.